Listed below are T cell receptor beta chains from one sample, sequenced in a study of Ad26.COV2.S vaccination and SARS-CoV-2 variants. Clones were read by immunoSEQ multiplex PCR, and TCRdb kept only the in-frame ones, dropping some. Altogether about 350,000 clones are present, about 88% being singletons, with the ten largest covering 3% to 4%. Material: peripheral blood, obtained in a trial of Ad26.COV2.S vaccine versus placebo. These receptors all come from a person between 18 and 65 years old who received the Ad26.COV2.S COVID-19 vaccine or a placebo. The CDR3 runs from the conserved cysteine through the conserved F or W. Each record gives: J gene, V gene, CDR3 protein.

J gene: TRBJ2-5
V gene: TRBV27
CDR3 protein: CASSPRLAGGGETQYF

J gene: TRBJ2-3
V gene: TRBV7-2
CDR3 protein: CASSRGLAGVPYF

J gene: TRBJ2-4
V gene: TRBV7-2
CDR3 protein: CASSLEIPAGGAKNIQYF

J gene: TRBJ2-3
V gene: TRBV19
CDR3 protein: CASSIEVRLAGGSGRGTQYF

J gene: TRBJ1-2
V gene: TRBV7-2
CDR3 protein: CASSKDMLPGGYTF

J gene: TRBJ2-4
V gene: TRBV3-1/TRBV3-2
CDR3 protein: CASSLGSSAKNIQYF

J gene: TRBJ1-5
V gene: TRBV28
CDR3 protein: CASSPMAGSNQPQHF

J gene: TRBJ1-2
V gene: TRBV9
CDR3 protein: CASSEGGLTDGYTF

J gene: TRBJ2-4
V gene: TRBV9
CDR3 protein: CASSVGDLKNIQYF

J gene: TRBJ2-2
V gene: TRBV11-2
CDR3 protein: CASSPGQGTGELFF

J gene: TRBJ2-7
V gene: TRBV7-2
CDR3 protein: CASSLGPDRVSYEQYF

J gene: TRBJ2-7
V gene: TRBV30
CDR3 protein: CAWDQGGYEQYF

J gene: TRBJ2-7
V gene: TRBV27
CDR3 protein: CASSLRRGQLQGAGYEQYF

J gene: TRBJ1-2
V gene: TRBV13
CDR3 protein: CASSYDRAPTGYTF

J gene: TRBJ1-1
V gene: TRBV6-6
CDR3 protein: CASTDRGVVGDTEAFF

J gene: TRBJ2-7
V gene: TRBV4-3
CDR3 protein: CASSQDEGPLRKQYF

J gene: TRBJ1-1
V gene: TRBV5-1
CDR3 protein: CASSLTGGQMNTEAFF

J gene: TRBJ2-5
V gene: TRBV5-5
CDR3 protein: CASSLVLGGQETQYF

J gene: TRBJ2-7
V gene: TRBV19
CDR3 protein: CASSSFGTPSYEQYF

J gene: TRBJ1-1
V gene: TRBV18
CDR3 protein: CASSSPRGRFITEAFF

J gene: TRBJ1-4
V gene: TRBV5-4
CDR3 protein: CASSLTATGGGEKLFF

J gene: TRBJ1-5
V gene: TRBV12-3/TRBV12-4
CDR3 protein: CASSNRGQPQHF

J gene: TRBJ2-5
V gene: TRBV6-2/TRBV6-3
CDR3 protein: CASSYPETQYF

J gene: TRBJ1-1
V gene: TRBV7-2
CDR3 protein: CASSPGPSAGTEAFF

J gene: TRBJ2-5
V gene: TRBV27
CDR3 protein: CASSFRETQYF

J gene: TRBJ2-2
V gene: TRBV6-2/TRBV6-3
CDR3 protein: CASSYTGIQHTGELFF

J gene: TRBJ2-7
V gene: TRBV28
CDR3 protein: CASSLVAGGPSYEQYF

J gene: TRBJ1-5
V gene: TRBV3-1/TRBV3-2
CDR3 protein: CASSLGTGNQPQHF

J gene: TRBJ2-7
V gene: TRBV5-6
CDR3 protein: CASRIRGQGIEQYF

J gene: TRBJ1-4
V gene: TRBV6-5
CDR3 protein: CASSPQTGPFEKLFF

J gene: TRBJ2-7
V gene: TRBV11-2
CDR3 protein: CASSPRLAGELASYEQYF

J gene: TRBJ2-5
V gene: TRBV5-8
CDR3 protein: CASSRELAGGRETQYF

J gene: TRBJ1-5
V gene: TRBV23-1
CDR3 protein: CASSLVEYSNQPQHF

J gene: TRBJ1-2
V gene: TRBV4-1
CDR3 protein: CASSQDRNPYGYTF

J gene: TRBJ2-1
V gene: TRBV11-2
CDR3 protein: CASSATGTEDNEQFF

J gene: TRBJ1-1
V gene: TRBV15
CDR3 protein: CATSRDLVNTEAFF

J gene: TRBJ2-5
V gene: TRBV6-2/TRBV6-3
CDR3 protein: CASSRSGSWGRETQYF

J gene: TRBJ1-1
V gene: TRBV24-1
CDR3 protein: CATSDSPGQGRNTEAFF

J gene: TRBJ1-1
V gene: TRBV9
CDR3 protein: CASSGDGEAFF

J gene: TRBJ1-6
V gene: TRBV6-5
CDR3 protein: CASSYSSRGAFSPLHF

J gene: TRBJ2-1
V gene: TRBV10-3
CDR3 protein: CAISGTSGSISYNEQFF

J gene: TRBJ2-3
V gene: TRBV11-3
CDR3 protein: CASSLGRQGGLLDTQYF

J gene: TRBJ2-5
V gene: TRBV4-1
CDR3 protein: CASSLQGAVETQYF

J gene: TRBJ2-2
V gene: TRBV24-1
CDR3 protein: CATAWTANGELFF

J gene: TRBJ1-3
V gene: TRBV5-1
CDR3 protein: CASSLAGGDSGNTIYF

J gene: TRBJ2-7
V gene: TRBV9
CDR3 protein: CASSVDGSGRFYEQYF

J gene: TRBJ2-2
V gene: TRBV29-1
CDR3 protein: CSVEGAGGIGELFF

J gene: TRBJ2-7
V gene: TRBV18
CDR3 protein: CASSPSGAQEQYF

J gene: TRBJ2-6
V gene: TRBV28
CDR3 protein: CASSLPLSGANVLTF

J gene: TRBJ1-2
V gene: TRBV6-2/TRBV6-3
CDR3 protein: CASSYGTANYGYTF

J gene: TRBJ2-7
V gene: TRBV27
CDR3 protein: CASSLGHIYEQYF

J gene: TRBJ2-3
V gene: TRBV9
CDR3 protein: CASSESPADTQYF

J gene: TRBJ1-6
V gene: TRBV7-9
CDR3 protein: CASSFGDSPLSLHF

J gene: TRBJ2-1
V gene: TRBV15
CDR3 protein: CATSRDPGRLEHSYNEQFF

J gene: TRBJ2-7
V gene: TRBV25-1
CDR3 protein: CASSGWHNYEQYF

J gene: TRBJ2-5
V gene: TRBV9
CDR3 protein: CASSVGGRAGETQYF

J gene: TRBJ1-1
V gene: TRBV18
CDR3 protein: CASSPRRFTNTEAFF

J gene: TRBJ1-3
V gene: TRBV6-5
CDR3 protein: CASMDAGNTIYF

J gene: TRBJ1-2
V gene: TRBV18
CDR3 protein: CASSPDRQGIGDYGYTF